These T cell receptor beta chains were read from a single sample in a study of cytomegalovirus exposure and HLA in healthy donors. Generated by immunoSEQ multiplex PCR, the TCRdb table keeps only in-frame clones and is missing some. In total, the table holds about 200,000 clones. Sequencing was done on a sample of PBMCs. Receptors were obtained from a boy younger than 18 in good health and CMV-seronegative. Each CDR3 is given with its conserved first and last residue. Each record gives: D gene, J gene, V gene, CDR3 protein, CDR3 DNA. A D gene is named only where the DNA matches it firmly.

>TRBD1|TRBJ1-1|TRBV28
CASSSDRMNTEAFF
TGTGCCAGCAGCTCGGACAGGATGAACACTGAAGCTTTCTTT
>-|TRBJ2-5|TRBV6-1
CASSEYLAGQETQYF
TGTGCCAGCAGTGAATATTTGGCAGGGCAAGAGACCCAGTACTTC
>-|TRBJ1-5|TRBV18
CASSPGLGELSSNQPQHF
TGTGCCAGCTCACCCGGCCTGGGTGAACTATCTAGCAATCAGCCCCAGCATTTT
>TRBD2|TRBJ2-1|TRBV6-1
CASTLAGASYNEQFF
TGTGCCAGCACTTTAGCGGGGGCCTCATACAATGAGCAGTTCTTC
>-|TRBJ1-5|TRBV6-5
CASSYETGINQPQHF
TGTGCCAGCAGTTACGAAACAGGGATAAATCAGCCCCAGCATTTT
>-|TRBJ2-5|TRBV7-9
CASRDMGQETQYF
TGTGCCAGCAGGGACATGGGGCAAGAGACCCAGTACTTC
>-|TRBJ1-2|TRBV7-2
CASSFGSGDYGYTF
TGTGCCAGCAGCTTCGGATCAGGGGACTATGGCTACACCTTC
>-|TRBJ1-1|TRBV7-3
CASSLTPVGQSMNTEAFF
TGTGCCAGCAGCTTAACCCCCGTCGGACAGAGCATGAACACTGAAGCTTTCTTT
>-|TRBJ1-6|TRBV27
CASSTGQTNSPLHF
TGTGCCAGCAGCACTGGACAGACCAATTCACCCCTCCACTTT
>TRBD1|TRBJ1-1|TRBV5-6
CASSADRGEAFF
TGTGCCAGCAGCGCGGACAGGGGTGAAGCTTTCTTT
>-|TRBJ1-1|TRBV30
CAWKTQGWSTEAFF
TGTGCCTGGAAAACTCAGGGATGGAGCACTGAAGCTTTCTTT
>TRBD1|TRBJ1-6|TRBV19
CASSPRDRGRNSPLHF
TGTGCCAGTAGTCCCCGGGACAGGGGCAGAAATTCACCCCTCCACTTT
>-|TRBJ2-7|TRBV10-3
CAISDTLEGWGNEQYF
TGTGCCATCAGTGATACATTGGAGGGCTGGGGAAACGAGCAGTACTTC
>TRBD1|TRBJ1-2|TRBV4-1
CASSLGRAGQGAGGYTF
TGCGCCAGCAGCCTCGGTAGGGCGGGACAGGGGGCTGGAGGCTACACCTTC
>-|TRBJ1-1|TRBV4-1
CASSQRGSGVDEAFF
TGCGCCAGCAGCCAACGGGGATCAGGGGTTGACGAAGCTTTCTTT
>-|TRBJ2-2|TRBV7-9
CASSQGVTGELFF
TGTGCCAGCAGCCAAGGGGTCACCGGGGAGCTGTTTTTT
>TRBD1|TRBJ1-1|TRBV19
CASKDRAFEAFF
TGTGCCAGCAAGGACAGGGCCTTTGAAGCTTTCTTT
>TRBD1|TRBJ2-7|TRBV30
CAWSVGTGIAYEQYF
TGTGCCTGGAGTGTAGGGACAGGGATAGCCTACGAGCAGTACTTC
>-|TRBJ1-2|TRBV7-9
CASSLAMVLTGYTF
TGTGCCAGCAGCTTAGCGATGGTACTTACTGGCTACACCTTC
>TRBD1|TRBJ1-2|TRBV7-8
CASSSLQGVAGGYTF
TGTGCCAGCAGCTCCCTACAGGGGGTAGCGGGTGGCTACACCTTC
>TRBD2|TRBJ2-2|TRBV4-2
CASSDHSGGPGTGELFF
TGTGCCAGCAGCGACCATAGCGGGGGGCCGGGTACCGGGGAGCTGTTTTTT
>TRBD2|TRBJ2-1|TRBV30
CAWSAGLAGYVEQFF
TGTGCCTGGAGTGCAGGACTAGCGGGGTACGTTGAGCAGTTCTTC
>TRBD2|TRBJ2-3|TRBV11-2
CASSVWGGTRSDTQYF
TGTGCCAGCAGCGTATGGGGGGGGACCCGATCAGATACGCAGTATTTT
>TRBD2|TRBJ2-2|TRBV11-2
CASSFWQRGGAIGELFF
TGTGCCAGCAGCTTTTGGCAACGCGGGGGGGCGATCGGGGAGCTGTTTTTT
>-|TRBJ1-6|TRBV19
CASTISYNSPLHF
TGTGCCAGCACGATCAGCTATAATTCACCCCTCCACTTT
>-|TRBJ2-7|TRBV11-2
CASSSRTSDDEQYF
TGTGCCAGCAGCTCCAGGACTTCGGATGACGAGCAGTACTTC
>-|TRBJ2-2|TRBV7-8
CASSPSISGELFF
TGTGCCAGCAGCCCCTCTATAAGCGGGGAGCTGTTTTTT